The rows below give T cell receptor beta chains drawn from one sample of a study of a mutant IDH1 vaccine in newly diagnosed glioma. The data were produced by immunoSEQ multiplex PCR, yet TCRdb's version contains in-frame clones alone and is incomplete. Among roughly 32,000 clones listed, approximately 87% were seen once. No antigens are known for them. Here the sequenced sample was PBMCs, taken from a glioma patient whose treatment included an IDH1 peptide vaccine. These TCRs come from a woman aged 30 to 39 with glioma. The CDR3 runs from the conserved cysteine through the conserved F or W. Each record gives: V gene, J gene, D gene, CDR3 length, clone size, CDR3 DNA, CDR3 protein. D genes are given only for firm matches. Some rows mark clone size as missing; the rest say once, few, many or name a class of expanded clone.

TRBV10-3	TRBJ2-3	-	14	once	TGTGCCATCATATTGGGGCAGGCCACAGATACGCAGTATTTT	CAIILGQATDTQYF
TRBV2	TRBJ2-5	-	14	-	TGTGCCAGCACCTGGGTAGGGATCCAAGGAACCCAGTACTTC	CASTWVGIQGTQYF
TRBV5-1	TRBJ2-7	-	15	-	TGCGCCAGCAGCGTGCAGGGTTTTGGCTCCTACGAGCAGTACTTC	CASSVQGFGSYEQYF
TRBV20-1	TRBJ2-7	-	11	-	TGCAGTGCTGGCCGGGACTACGAGCAGTACTTC	CSAGRDYEQYF
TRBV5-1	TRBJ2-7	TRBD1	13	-	TGCGCCAGCAGCCGCCTGGACAGGGACGAGCAGTACTTC	CASSRLDRDEQYF
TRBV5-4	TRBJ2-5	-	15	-	TGTGCCAGCAGCTTGGCCCAGGGGAGTGGGGAGACCCAGTACTTC	CASSLAQGSGETQYF
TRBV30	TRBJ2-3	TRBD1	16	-	TGTGCCTGGAGTGCCTCCGGACAGGGGCACACAGATACGCAGTATTTT	CAWSASGQGHTDTQYF
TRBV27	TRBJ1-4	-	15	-	TGTGCCAGCAGTTTAAAGATAGGGCCTAATGAAAAACTGTTTTTT	CASSLKIGPNEKLFF
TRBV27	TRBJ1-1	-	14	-	TGTGCCAGCAGTTTCGCGGGGGAGAACACTGAAGCTTTCTTT	CASSFAGENTEAFF
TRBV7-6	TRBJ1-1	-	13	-	TGTGCCAGCAGCTTAGTGGTGTACACTGAAGCTTTCTTT	CASSLVVYTEAFF
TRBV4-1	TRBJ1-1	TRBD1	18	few	TGCGCCAGCAGCCAAGATCTGAGGGGTACAGGGGGCATGGCTGAAGCTTTCTTT	CASSQDLRGTGGMAEAFF
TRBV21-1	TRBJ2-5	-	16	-	TGTGCCAGCAGCAAATCGGACAGCGCCTGGACGGCGTCCCAGTACTTC	CASSKSDSAWTASQYF
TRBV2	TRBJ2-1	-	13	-	TGTGCCAGCCGTCTTTACCCCGGGAATGAGCAGTTCTTC	CASRLYPGNEQFF
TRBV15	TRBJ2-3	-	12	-	TGTGCCACCAGCAGAGATAGCTCTACGCAGTATTTT	CATSRDSSTQYF
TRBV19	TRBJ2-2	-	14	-	TGTGCCAGTAGGGAACAGGGAGTCACCGGGGAGCTGTTTTTT	CASREQGVTGELFF
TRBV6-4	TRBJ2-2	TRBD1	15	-	TGTGCCAGCAGTGCGGGACAGGGCGGGACCGGGGAGCTGTTTTTT	CASSAGQGGTGELFF
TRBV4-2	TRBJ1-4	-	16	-	TGTGCCAGCAGCCAAGTTTCGCGCGGGTTTAATGAAAAACTGTTTTTT	CASSQVSRGFNEKLFF
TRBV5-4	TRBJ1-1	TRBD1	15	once	TGTGCCAGCAGCTTACGACAGGGGTGGAACACTGAAGCTTTCTTT	CASSLRQGWNTEAFF
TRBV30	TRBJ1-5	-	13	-	TGTGCCTGGCAACGGGACAGCAATCAGCCCCAGCATTTT	CAWQRDSNQPQHF
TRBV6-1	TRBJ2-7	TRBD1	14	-	TGTGCCAGCATTAACGACAGGGGACCCTACGAGCAGTACTTC	CASINDRGPYEQYF
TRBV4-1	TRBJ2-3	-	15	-	TGCGCCAGCAGCCAAGTGGGAGGTAATTCAGATACGCAGTATTTT	CASSQVGGNSDTQYF
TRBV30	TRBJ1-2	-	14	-	TGTGCCTGGAGAAGGGGCCAGCGCATCTATGGCTACACCTTC	CAWRRGQRIYGYTF